A selection of T cell receptor beta chains follows, all from one sample in a study of blood T cells in healthy people across ages. MiXCR was run by TCRdb on the 5' RACE reads, yielding one entry per CDR3 protein. Among 800,000 to 950,000 distinct CDR3 sequences listed, roughly 52% were seen once. Material for sequencing was blood. The receptors stem from a man in his thirties or forties in good health. Each CDR3 is given with its conserved first and last residue. A D gene is named only where the DNA matches it firmly. Clone size is not always given. Where it is, it says once, few, many or a class for expanded clones.

TRBD1 | TRBJ2-1 | TRBV7-8 | - | CASSLRAGDRGQNEQFF | TGTGCCAGCAGCTTACGGGCTGGGGACAGGGGGCAAAATGAGCAGTTCTTC
- | TRBJ2-6 | TRBV4-2 | few | CASSQEVVRSGANVLTF | TGTGCCAGCAGCCAAGAGGTCGTACGCTCTGGGGCCAACGTCCTGACTTTC
TRBD2 | TRBJ2-5 | TRBV6-1 | - | CASSELAGAQETQYF | TGTGCCAGCAGTGAGCTAGCGGGGGCCCAAGAGACCCAGTACTTC
- | TRBJ2-7 | TRBV27 | - | CASTPGRGPYEQYF | TGTGCCAGCACCCCGGGCAGGGGTCCCTACGAGCAGTACTTC
TRBD1 | TRBJ2-7 | TRBV5-1 | - | CASGPTTGGEQYF | TGCGCCAGCGGCCCGACGACAGGGGGCGAGCAGTACTTC
- | TRBJ1-1 | TRBV5-6 | once | CASSLASQDEAFF | TGTGCCAGCAGCTTGGCTAGTCAGGATGAAGCTTTCTTT
- | TRBJ2-7 | TRBV29-1 | - | CSGAVGLYEQYF | TGCAGCGGTGCGGTGGGGCTCTACGAGCAGTACTTC
- | TRBJ2-7 | TRBV10-3 | many | CAISDEGRSYEQYF | TGTGCCATCAGTGACGAGGGGCGCTCCTACGAGCAGTACTTC
TRBD1 | TRBJ2-5 | TRBV30 | - | CAWSVYQAGGEKTQYF | TGTGCCTGGAGTGTATATCAGGCAGGGGGCGAGAAGACCCAGTACTTC
- | TRBJ1-2 | TRBV30 | - | CALGTSLYGYTF | TGTGCCTTGGGGACCTCCCTCTATGGCTACACCTTC
- | TRBJ2-1 | TRBV11-3 | few | CASSLDPTVYNEQFF | TGTGCCAGCAGCTTAGACCCGACAGTTTACAATGAGCAGTTCTTC
TRBD1 | TRBJ1-5 | TRBV28 | - | CASSPLQGYSNQPQHF | TGTGCCAGCAGTCCTTTACAGGGGTATAGCAATCAGCCCCAGCATTTT
- | TRBJ2-7 | TRBV7-3 | once | CASSPKGGYEQYF | TGTGCCAGCAGCCCTAAGGGGGGTTACGAGCAGTACTTC
TRBD1 | TRBJ2-7 | TRBV20-1 | few | CSARGQGRGEQYF | TGCAGTGCTAGGGGACAGGGCAGGGGCGAGCAGTACTTC
- | TRBJ2-7 | TRBV9 | - | CVSSLDGYEQYF | TGTGTCAGCAGCCTCGACGGTTACGAGCAGTACTTC
- | TRBJ2-7 | TRBV9 | - | CASSVSPPGAGPYEQYF | TGTGCCAGCAGCGTTAGCCCCCCAGGGGCTGGACCCTACGAGCAGTACTTC
- | TRBJ1-2 | TRBV7-2 | few | CASSLQVPDYGYTF | TGTGCCAGCAGCTTACAGGTACCCGACTATGGCTACACCTTC
TRBD1 | TRBJ2-3 | TRBV28 | - | CAWNRGPGTDTQYF | TGTGCCTGGAACAGGGGGCCAGGCACAGATACGCAGTATTTT
- | TRBJ2-1 | TRBV9 | - | CASSPLGGSTYNEQFF | TGTGCCAGCAGCCCCTTGGGGGGCTCTACCTACAATGAGCAGTTCTTC
- | TRBJ2-2 | TRBV12-3/TRBV12-4 | - | CASSLGPLRNTGELFF | TGTGCCAGCAGTTTGGGTCCCCTTCGTAACACCGGGGAGCTGTTTTTT
TRBD1 | TRBJ2-5 | TRBV9 | - | CASSLGPGQGEETQYF | TGTGCCAGCAGCTTAGGGCCCGGACAGGGGGAAGAGACCCAGTACTTC
- | TRBJ1-2 | TRBV6-2/TRBV6-3 | - | CASSLSEDYGYTF | TGTGCCAGCAGCCTATCAGAGGACTATGGCTACACCTTC
- | TRBJ2-3 | TRBV12-3/TRBV12-4 | - | CASSFSGVHTDTQYF | TGTGCCAGCAGTTTTAGTGGGGTCCACACAGATACGCAGTATTTT
- | TRBJ2-7 | TRBV20-1 | - | CSVNPRSYEQYF | TGCAGTGTAAACCCCCGCTCCTACGAGCAGTACTTC
- | TRBJ2-1 | TRBV9 | - | CASSETTGSGGQFF | TGTGCCAGCAGCGAAACCACAGGGTCCGGAGGGCAGTTCTTC
TRBD2 | TRBJ2-5 | TRBV29-1 | - | CSVTIKRGGLKETQYF | TGCAGCGTAACCATAAAGCGGGGGGGCCTGAAAGAGACCCAGTACTTC
- | TRBJ2-7 | TRBV6-5 | few | CASSYSSESSYEQYF | TGTGCCAGCAGTTACTCTAGCGAGAGCTCCTACGAGCAGTACTTC
- | TRBJ1-4 | TRBV3-1 | - | CASSHSQSGAGNEKPFF | TGTGCCAGCAGCCATTCCCAATCCGGCGCGGGGAATGAAAAACCGTTTTTT
TRBD1 | TRBJ1-2 | TRBV7-2 | few | CASSFGTGPNYGYTF | TGTGCCAGCAGCTTCGGGACAGGGCCTAACTATGGCTACACCTTC
- | TRBJ2-1 | TRBV4-1 | - | CASSIQGSEETQFF | TGCGCCAGCAGCATACAGGGATCCGAAGAGACCCAGTTCTTC
- | TRBJ1-1 | TRBV29-1 | - | CSVSPDTKNTEAFF | TGCAGCGTTTCCCCGGACACCAAGAACACTGAAGCTTTCTTT